What follows are 20 T cell receptor beta chains derived from one specimen sequenced in a study of blood T cell repertoires in COVID-19. Method: immunoSEQ multiplex PCR; TCRdb's copy keeps in-frame clones and lacks some. There are about 50,000 clones in the sample; over 80% occur only once, and over 15% lies in the top ten. Specimen: peripheral blood. These receptors were obtained from a middle-aged man with acute or convalescent COVID-19.

V and J are TRBV6-5 and TRBJ2-3; D is ambiguous. Germline V lookup: CDR1 MNHEY, CDR2 SVGAGI. CDR3 size: 12 residues. Trimming removed 7 bases from V and 0 bases from J, with 5 bases in between. CDR3 amino acids: CASKTSTDTQYF. CDR3 DNA: TGTGCCAGCAAGACTAGCACAGATACGCAGTATTTT.

The chain combines TRBV6-5 with TRBJ2-2; D is undetermined. Trimming took off 0 bases at V and 4 bases at J, with 12 bases between the two ends. The CDR3 contains 16 residues. Germline V CDR1 and CDR2: MNHEY, SVGAGI. In DNA form, the CDR3 reads TGTGCCAGCAGTTACTCCATCATCGCCGGCACCGGGGAGCTGTTTTTT. Amino acid sequence: CASSYSIIAGTGELFF.

This clone came up a few times. The V gene is TRBV9, the J gene TRBJ1-6; 7 nucleotides line up with TRBD1. The CDR3 covers 14 residues. The germline CDR1 and CDR2 sequences are SGDLS and YYNGEE. Trimming took 3 bases from V and 6 from J; bases not matched to a gene: 3. This CDR3 is CASSAGQANSPLHF. The CDR3 nucleotides are TGTGCCAGCAGCGCAGGACAGGCTAATTCACCCCTCCACTTT.

This clone was counted once. Here the CDR3 DNA reads TGTGCCAGCAGCCAGGGGGGGCGGTCCCAGGACCAGTACTTC. Its protein is CASSQGGRSQDQYF. The V and J genes are TRBV14 and TRBJ2-5, with D tentatively TRBD2 (7 bases). V lost 3 bases to trimming and J lost 10 bases, with 18 bases between them. This CDR3 region has 14 residues. Per the germline V gene, CDR1 is SGHDN and CDR2 is FVKESK.

This clone was found a few times. The V call is TRBV2, the J call TRBJ2-5; 9 nucleotides align to TRBD1. This CDR3 is 16 amino acids long. CDR1 and CDR2 (germline): SNHLY, FYNNEI. V dropped 5 bases and J dropped 1; count of bases not matched to a gene: 8. The CDR3 coding sequence is TGTGCCAGCAGTTCATACTGGGGACAGGGCCAAGAGACCCAGTACTTC. Translation: CASSSYWGQGQETQYF.

The rearrangement uses TRBV24-1 and TRBJ2-5; maybe TRBD1 (6 bases). The CDR3 runs to 14 residues. The V and J ends lost 5 bases and 11 bases respectively, with 20 bases between them. CDR1 and CDR2 from the germline V gene are KGHDR and SFDVKD. The CDR3 DNA follows: TGTGCCACCAGTGCCCCGCAGGTAGTACAGGGACAGTACTTC. Its translation is CATSAPQVVQGQYF.

The chain couples TRBV27 to TRBJ1-5; 7 positions match TRBD1. The CDR3 is 14 residues long. V shed 2 bases and J 3 bases; nucleotides not matched to a gene: 1. Per the germline V gene, CDR1 is MNHEY and CDR2 is SMNVEV (reference sequence). The CDR3 is CASSLGQVNQPQHF. CDR3 DNA sequence: TGTGCCAGCAGTTTAGGACAGGTCAATCAGCCCCAGCATTTT.

This chain connects TRBV2 to TRBJ1-3; 10 bases align to TRBD1. The CDR3 totals 15 residues. The germline CDR1 and CDR2 sequences are SNHLY and FYNNEI. The J segment lost 3 bases and the V segment lost 5 bases, leaving 4 bases of the junction unmatched. CDR3 residues: CASSPGQGRGNTIYF. The CDR3 nucleotides are TGTGCCAGCAGTCCGGGACAGGGGCGTGGAAACACCATATATTTT.

The table lists this clone with a count of one. V is TRBV30 and J is TRBJ2-4; TRBD1 might be the D (6 bases). The germline V gene encodes CDR1 GTSNPN and CDR2 SVGIG (reference sequence). The V and J ends lost 4 bases and 6 bases respectively, with 13 bases between them. The CDR3 totals 13 residues. The CDR3 DNA reads TGTGCCTGGACCCAGGGGAACATAAACATTCAGTACTTC. Translated, it gives CAWTQGNINIQYF.

V gene TRBV11-2 combines with J gene TRBJ1-2; TRBD1 might be the D (6 bases). Trimming cost V 5 bases and J 4 bases, with 8 bases left between them. CDR3 size: 12 residues. Germline lookup yields CDR1 SGHAT and CDR2 FQNNGV. CDR3 amino acids: CASSPDSYGYTF. The CDR3 DNA follows: TGTGCCAGCAGCCCGGACAGCTATGGCTACACCTTC.

The J gene is TRBJ1-5, the V gene TRBV6-1, with D perhaps matching TRBD1 (5 bases). The CDR3 consists of 18 residues. The germline gives CDR1 MNHNS, CDR2 SASEGT. Trimming removed 2 bases from V and 0 bases from J, with 17 bases in between. CDR3 protein: CASSESGRARHSNQPQHF. In DNA form, the CDR3 reads TGTGCCAGCAGTGAATCGGGCAGGGCACGCCATAGCAATCAGCCCCAGCATTTT.

This chain uses TRBV25-1 with TRBJ1-2; D remains ambiguous. The V gene lost 6 bases and the J gene lost 5 bases, with 16 bases spanning the gap. The CDR3 contains 14 residues. In germline, CDR1 is MGHDK, CDR2 SYGVNS. In nucleotides, the CDR3 is TGTGCCAGCAGGCACGGAGAGGCTCGGTATGGCTACACCTTC. It is translated as CASRHGEARYGYTF.

Only a few counts were recorded for this clone. The CDR3 loop reads CASSSPRGFNTGELFF. CDR3 DNA: TGTGCCAGCAGTTCTCCCAGGGGGTTCAACACCGGGGAGCTGTTTTTT. The rearrangement joins TRBV5-8 to TRBJ2-2; 7 nucleotides align to TRBD1. The CDR3 is 16 amino acids. Germline V gene sequence: CDR1 SGHTS, CDR2 YDEGEE. Trimming at V came to 5 bases and at J to 2 bases, leaving 9 bases not matched to a gene.

This chain connects TRBV6-1 to TRBJ1-1; 7 bases are a match to TRBD1. The CDR3 totals 13 residues. V trimming: 1 base; J trimming: 10 bases; junction bases outside the gene matches: 6. Looked up from germline, CDR1 is MNHNS and CDR2 is SASEGT. The CDR3 spells CASSEGRAGGAFF. CDR3 DNA: TGTGCCAGCAGTGAAGGGCGGGCAGGGGGAGCTTTCTTT.

This chain uses TRBV18 with TRBJ1-1; TRBD1 agrees at 7 bases. The ends lost 4 bases at V and 1 base at J; junction bases unmatched: 3. The V gene's germline CDR1 is KGHSH and CDR2 LQKENI. This CDR3 is 14 amino acids long. The CDR3 reads CASSRDRQNTEAFF. The CDR3 DNA reads TGTGCCAGCTCACGGGACAGACAGAACACTGAAGCTTTCTTT.

This chain uses TRBV19 with TRBJ2-1; weak D call: TRBD2 (6 bases). The CDR3 length is 14 residues. Germline V gene data show CDR1 as LNHDA and CDR2 as SQIVND (reference sequence). Trimming took off 10 bases at V and 1 base at J, with 14 bases between the two ends. The CDR3 spells CATRRADSYNEQFF. The DNA of the CDR3 is TGTGCCACTAGGAGGGCAGATTCCTACAATGAGCAGTTCTTC.

The rearrangement uses TRBV7-2 and TRBJ2-7, with D unresolved. V shed 0 bases and J shed 1 base, with 4 bases lying between them. In germline, CDR1 is SGHTA, CDR2 FQGNSA. The CDR3 spans 13 residues. The CDR3 DNA sequence: TGTGCCAGCAGCTTAGCCAGGTCCTACGAGCAGTACTTC. Its translation: CASSLARSYEQYF.

In its sample, this clone was seen once. The CDR3 region has the DNA TGCAGTGCTAGTTTACAGGGGGCCGGCTACACCTTC. Protein sequence: CSASLQGAGYTF. The J gene is TRBJ1-2, the V gene TRBV20-1; TRBD1 matches at 9 bases. CDR3 length equals 12 residues. Germline V gene data show CDR1 as DFQATT and CDR2 as SNEGSKA (reference sequence). V was pared by 3 bases and J by 8 bases, with 4 bases of the junction left unmatched.

The chain is built from TRBV5-1 and TRBJ1-4; no clear D. The germline CDR1 and CDR2 sequences are SGHRS and YFSETQ. The CDR3 sequence is 14 residues long. With 0 bases removed from V and 4 bases from J, the gap between germline ends came to 7 bases. CDR3 region: CASSLGHLNEKLFF. As DNA, the CDR3 is TGCGCCAGCAGCTTGGGACATCTTAATGAAAAACTGTTTTTT.

CDR3 in DNA: TGCGCCAGCAGCTTGGCGGCAGGGCCGGGCTATGGCTACACCTTC. Encoded protein: CASSLAAGPGYGYTF. The chain links TRBV5-1 to TRBJ1-2, with D perhaps matching TRBD1 (5 bases). This CDR3 spans 15 amino acids. Between the trimmed V and J ends, which lost 0 bases and 4 bases, there was a span of 13 bases. CDR1 SGHRS and CDR2 YFSETQ come from the germline V gene.